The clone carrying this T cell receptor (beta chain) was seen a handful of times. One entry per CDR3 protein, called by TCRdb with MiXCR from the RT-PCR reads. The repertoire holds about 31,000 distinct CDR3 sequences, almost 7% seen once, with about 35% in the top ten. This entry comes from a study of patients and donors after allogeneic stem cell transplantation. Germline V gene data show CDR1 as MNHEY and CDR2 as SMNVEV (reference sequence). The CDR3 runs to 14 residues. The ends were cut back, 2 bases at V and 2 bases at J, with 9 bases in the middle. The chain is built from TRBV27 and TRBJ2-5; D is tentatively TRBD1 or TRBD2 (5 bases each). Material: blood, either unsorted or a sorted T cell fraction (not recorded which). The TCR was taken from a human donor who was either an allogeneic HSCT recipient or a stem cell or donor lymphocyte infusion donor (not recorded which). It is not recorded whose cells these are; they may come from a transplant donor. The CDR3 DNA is TGTGCCAGCAGTTTACCGGGACGGCAAGAGACCCAGTACTTC. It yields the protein CASSLPGRQETQYF.